These T cell receptor beta chains were read from a single sample in a study of blood T cell repertoires in COVID-19. TCRdb's copy holds only in-frame clones and misses some; the assay was immunoSEQ multiplex PCR. The sample yields about 25,000 clones, roughly nine tenths seen once. What was sequenced was peripheral blood. These receptor sequences come from a man in his fifties with active COVID-19. The CDR3 runs from the conserved cysteine through the conserved F or W.

j_call v_call cdr3_aa
TRBJ2-2 TRBV7-2 CASSLIGGYKNTGELFF
TRBJ1-1 TRBV7-8 CASSQNQKNTEAFF
TRBJ2-3 TRBV30 CAWRLAGVRTQYF
TRBJ1-5 TRBV27 CASRTGGGQRQPQHF
TRBJ2-1 TRBV5-1 CASSLAPIAGGGNEQFF
TRBJ2-1 TRBV28 CASSLPTSGTFNEQFF
TRBJ2-7 TRBV4-2 CASSQKGTQGAYEQYF
TRBJ2-1 TRBV4-3 CASSTSRTYNEQFF
TRBJ2-7 TRBV6-6 CASTEQRGSYEQYF
TRBJ2-5 TRBV4-2 CASSQDPLTGRQETQYF
TRBJ1-6 TRBV6-5 CASRNPGQGNSPLHF
TRBJ2-2 TRBV28 CASDSGKSTGELFF
TRBJ2-3 TRBV13 CASSLRAASGSSTDTQYF
TRBJ2-7 TRBV6-2/TRBV6-3 CASSYSAAGVLPTYEQYF
TRBJ2-1 TRBV4-2 CASSRPRGASGGFEQFF
TRBJ2-3 TRBV11-2 CASSLRRLAGGLNTQYF
TRBJ2-1 TRBV24-1 CATSDIYQGGRGTSGRVALDEQFF
TRBJ2-2 TRBV9 CASSVGRGNTGELFF
TRBJ2-7 TRBV5-1 CASTGSLYEQYF
TRBJ1-6 TRBV30 CAWSMGQGGVTPLHF
TRBJ2-7 TRBV29-1 CSISGQGDYEQYF
TRBJ2-7 TRBV4-3 CASSQDLQSYEQYF
TRBJ2-2 TRBV28 CASRTPGLAGDRDTGELFF
TRBJ2-7 TRBV4-1 CASSPGTGRAYEQYF
TRBJ2-1 TRBV29-1 CSVDSLAGSYNEQFF
TRBJ1-5 TRBV10-3 CAITGPGGFQPQHF
TRBJ2-7 TRBV21-1 CASSKPLLGTGDEQYF
TRBJ2-7 TRBV5-1 CASSFEGTHEQYF
TRBJ1-2 TRBV7-9 CASSLAGAYGYTF
TRBJ1-2 TRBV19 CAIEKKMGGYGYTF
TRBJ2-7 TRBV19 CASSIGAGNLYEQYF
TRBJ1-4 TRBV5-4 CASSLAGVEKLFF
TRBJ2-3 TRBV6-5 CASRTGGVIDTQYF
TRBJ2-3 TRBV7-9 CASSLPERTSGDTQYF
TRBJ2-3 TRBV10-3 CAIMTGSTDTQYF
TRBJ2-6 TRBV10-1 CASRAGETGANVLTF
TRBJ2-5 TRBV5-1 CASSLAGGGETQYF
TRBJ1-5 TRBV2 CASRTTGGGNQPQHF
TRBJ1-2 TRBV27 CASSSSTGGVGGYTF